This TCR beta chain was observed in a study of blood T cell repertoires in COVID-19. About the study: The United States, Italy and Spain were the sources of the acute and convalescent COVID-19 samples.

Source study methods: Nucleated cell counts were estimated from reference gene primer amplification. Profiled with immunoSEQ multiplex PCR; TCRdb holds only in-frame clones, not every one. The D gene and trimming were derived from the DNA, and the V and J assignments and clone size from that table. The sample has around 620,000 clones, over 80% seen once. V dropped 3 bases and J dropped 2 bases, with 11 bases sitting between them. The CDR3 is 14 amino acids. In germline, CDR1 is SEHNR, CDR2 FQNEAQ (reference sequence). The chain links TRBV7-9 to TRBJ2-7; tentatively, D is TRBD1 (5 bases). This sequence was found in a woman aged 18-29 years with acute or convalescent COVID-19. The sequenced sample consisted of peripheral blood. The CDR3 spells CASSLQGSTYEQYF. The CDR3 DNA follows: TGTGCCAGCAGCTTGCAGGGTAGCACCTACGAGCAGTACTTC.